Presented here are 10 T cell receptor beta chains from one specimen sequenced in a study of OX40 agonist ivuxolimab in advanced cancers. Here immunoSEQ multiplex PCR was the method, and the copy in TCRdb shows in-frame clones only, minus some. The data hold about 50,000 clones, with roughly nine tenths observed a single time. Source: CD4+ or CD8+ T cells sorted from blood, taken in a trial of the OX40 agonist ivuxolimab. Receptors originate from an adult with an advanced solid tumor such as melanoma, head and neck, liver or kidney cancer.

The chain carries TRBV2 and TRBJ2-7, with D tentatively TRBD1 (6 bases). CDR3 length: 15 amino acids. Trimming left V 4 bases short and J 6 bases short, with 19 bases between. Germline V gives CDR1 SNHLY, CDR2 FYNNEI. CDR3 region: CASSVMGHGDSEQYF. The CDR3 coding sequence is TGTGCCAGCAGTGTTATGGGACACGGCGACAGCGAGCAGTACTTC.

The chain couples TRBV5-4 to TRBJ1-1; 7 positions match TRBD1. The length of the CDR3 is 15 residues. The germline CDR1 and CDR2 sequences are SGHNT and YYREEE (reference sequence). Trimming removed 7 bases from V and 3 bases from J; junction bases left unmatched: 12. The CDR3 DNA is TGTGCCAGCTTTCCCAGACAGGGCGTAGACACTGAAGCTTTCTTT. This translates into CASFPRQGVDTEAFF.

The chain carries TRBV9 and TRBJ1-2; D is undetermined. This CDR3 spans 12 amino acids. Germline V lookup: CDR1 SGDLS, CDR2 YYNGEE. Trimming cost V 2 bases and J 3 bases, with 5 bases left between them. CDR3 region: CASSVGDYGYTF. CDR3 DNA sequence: TGTGCCAGCAGCGTGGGAGACTATGGCTACACCTTC.

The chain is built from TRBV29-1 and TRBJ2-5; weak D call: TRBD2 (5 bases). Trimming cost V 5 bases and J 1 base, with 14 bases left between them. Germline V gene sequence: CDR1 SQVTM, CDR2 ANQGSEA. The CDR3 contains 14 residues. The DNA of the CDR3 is TGCAGCGTTTTGGATGGAGGCGCCCAAGAGACCCAGTACTTC. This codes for CSVLDGGAQETQYF. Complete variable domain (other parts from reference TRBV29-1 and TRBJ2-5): SAVISQKPSRDICQRGTSLTIQCQVDSQVTMMFWYRQQPGQSLTLIATANQGSEATYESGFVIDKFPISRPNLTFSTLTVSNMSPEDSSIYLCSVLDGGAQETQYFGPGTRLLVL.

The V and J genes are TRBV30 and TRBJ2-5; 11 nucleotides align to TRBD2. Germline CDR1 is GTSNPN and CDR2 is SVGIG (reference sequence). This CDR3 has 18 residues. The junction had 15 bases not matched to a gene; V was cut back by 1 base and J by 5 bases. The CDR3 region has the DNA TGTGCCTGGAGTGAGTGGTGGGCGGGACTAGCGGATCGGGAGACCCAGTACTTC. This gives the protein CAWSEWWAGLADRETQYF.

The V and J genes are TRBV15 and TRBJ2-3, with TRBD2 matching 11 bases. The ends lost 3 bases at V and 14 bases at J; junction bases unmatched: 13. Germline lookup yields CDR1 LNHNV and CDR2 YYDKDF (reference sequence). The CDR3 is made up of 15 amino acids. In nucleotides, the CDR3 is TGTGCCACCAGCAGTGGGGGGGTAGCGGGAGGGCGGACGTATTTT. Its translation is CATSSGGVAGGRTYF.

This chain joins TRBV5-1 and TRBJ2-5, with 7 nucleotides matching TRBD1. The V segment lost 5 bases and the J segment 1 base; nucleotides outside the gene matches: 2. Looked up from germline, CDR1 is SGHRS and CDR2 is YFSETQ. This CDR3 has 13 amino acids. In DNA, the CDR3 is TGCGCCAGCAGAGCAGGGGGCCAAGAGACCCAGTACTTC. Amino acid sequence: CASRAGGQETQYF.

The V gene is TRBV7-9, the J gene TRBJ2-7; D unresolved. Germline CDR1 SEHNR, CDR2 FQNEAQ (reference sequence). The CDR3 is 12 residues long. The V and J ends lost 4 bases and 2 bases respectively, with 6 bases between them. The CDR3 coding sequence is TGTGCCAGCAGCTCTGAAACCTACGAGCAGTACTTC. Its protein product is CASSSETYEQYF. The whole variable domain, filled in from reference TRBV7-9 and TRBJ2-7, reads DTGVSQNPRHKITKRGQNVTFRCDPISEHNRLYWYRQTLGQGPEFLTYFQNEAQLEKSRLLSDRFSAERPKGSFSTLEIQRTEQGDSAMYLCASSSETYEQYFGPGTRLTVT.

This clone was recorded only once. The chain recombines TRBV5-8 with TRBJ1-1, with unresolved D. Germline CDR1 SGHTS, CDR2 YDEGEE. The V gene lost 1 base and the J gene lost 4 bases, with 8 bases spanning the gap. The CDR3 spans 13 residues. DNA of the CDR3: TGTGCCAGCAGCTTGTTCCACGGCACTGAAGCTTTCTTT. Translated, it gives CASSLFHGTEAFF.

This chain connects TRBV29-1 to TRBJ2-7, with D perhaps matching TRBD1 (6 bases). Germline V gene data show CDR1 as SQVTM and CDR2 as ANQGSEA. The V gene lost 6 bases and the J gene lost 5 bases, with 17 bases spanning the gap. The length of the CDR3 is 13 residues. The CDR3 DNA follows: TGCAGCGTGGACGAGGGGGTCGGGGACGAGCAGTACTTC. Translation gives CSVDEGVGDEQYF.